This T cell receptor beta chain was identified during a study of regulatory T cells in long-lasting Graves disease. Overall study results and limits: Lower TCR diversity was seen in persistent Graves' patients than in newly diagnosed ones.

Points on this clonotype: What it binds is unknown.

Arm-PCR with iRepertoire HTBI primers amplified the CDR3 regions for these TCR beta libraries. TCRdb called the multiplex PCR reads again in MiXCR, with one record for every CDR3 protein. The sample lists 550,000 or so distinct CDR3 sequences, more than 10% occurring once. The CDR3 extends over 16 amino acids. The trim removed 4 bases at V and 4 bases at J, leaving 10 bases unmatched. In germline, CDR1 is LNHDA, CDR2 SQIVND (reference sequence). Documented time point: newly diagnosed GD, antithyroid drugs for less than 3 months. The TCR library was prepared using RNA isolated from PBMCs. One endocrinology department in Xi'an, China, was where patients came from. Separately, the same data were catalogued under a study of T cells in Graves' hyperthyroidism and ophthalmopathy. That source adds: Graves' hyperthyroidism was deemed stable absent ophthalmopathy progression within 18 months. The TCR CDR3 was amplified in a first-round RT-PCR using the HTBI primer set.

The chain recombines TRBV19 with TRBJ2-1; 7 bases map to TRBD1. The receptor was derived from a woman aged 30 to 39 with Graves disease. The sequencing used peripheral blood mononuclear cells (PBMCs), collected at new diagnosis, from a patient treated with antithyroid drugs. DNA for the CDR3: TGTGCCAGTAGTAGAGGGGACAGTCTCTGGTACAATGAGCAGTTCTTC. Amino acid sequence: CASSRGDSLWYNEQFF. Full variable domain (outside the CDR3, taken from reference TRBV19 and TRBJ2-1): DGGITQSPKYLFRKEGQNVTLSCEQNLNHDAMYWYRQDPGQGLRLIYYSQIVNDFQKGDIAEGYSVSREKKESFPLTVTSAQKNPTAFYLCASSRGDSLWYNEQFFGPGTRLTVL.